These T cell receptor beta chains were read from a single sample in a study of T cell responses to AZD1222 COVID-19 vaccine. TCRdb's copy holds only in-frame clones and misses some; the assay was immunoSEQ multiplex PCR. The sample lists over 100,000 clones; more than 75% were seen once. The sample was peripheral blood, taken 28 days after the second dose of the MenACWY control vaccine. The receptors were sampled from an adult who received the MenACWY meningococcal vaccine as a control. Each CDR3 is given with its conserved first and last residue. The D gene is left open where the match is weak. A row's size may be missing; if present it is once, few, many or a size class.

-	-	TRBV3-1/TRBV3-2	TRBJ1-2	CASSQDRRAGYGYTF	TGTGCCAGCAGCCAAGATAGAAGGGCAGGCTATGGCTACACCTTC
-	-	TRBV18	TRBJ1-4	CASSPTSAGTVEKLFF	TGTGCCAGCTCACCAACATCCGCAGGGACGGTTGAAAAACTGTTTTTT
-	-	TRBV3-1/TRBV3-2	TRBJ1-2	CASSQDGGEGGYTF	TGTGCCAGCAGCCAAGATGGGGGGGAGGGTGGCTACACCTTC
-	-	TRBV6-2/TRBV6-3	TRBJ1-5	CASSYVRTDQPQHF	TGTGCCAGCAGTTACGTGAGGACAGATCAGCCCCAGCATTTT
-	-	TRBV12-3/TRBV12-4	TRBJ2-7	CASSLVGSEQYF	TGTGCCAGCAGTTTAGTGGGTTCCGAGCAGTACTTC
-	-	TRBV7-9	TRBJ2-2	CASSPLRGHTGELFF	TGTGCCAGCAGCCCCTTGAGGGGCCACACCGGGGAGCTGTTTTTT
TRBD2	-	TRBV5-4	TRBJ2-1	CASSTSGGYNEQFF	TGTGCCAGCAGCACCAGCGGGGGCTACAATGAGCAGTTCTTC
-	-	TRBV18	TRBJ2-3	CASSPQTDSTDTQYF	TGTGCCAGCTCCCCTCAGACTGATAGCACAGATACGCAGTATTTT
-	-	TRBV7-2	TRBJ2-2	CASSFQGGGTTGELFF	TGTGCCAGCAGCTTTCAGGGAGGTGGAACAACCGGGGAGCTGTTTTTT
-	few	TRBV4-2	TRBJ1-2	CASSQAAADYGYTF	TGTGCCAGCAGCCAAGCGGCAGCAGACTATGGCTACACCTTC
-	-	TRBV7-8	TRBJ2-7	CASSHLYEQYF	TGTGCCAGCAGCCACCTTTACGAGCAGTACTTC
TRBD1	-	TRBV6-5	TRBJ1-2	CASRMHGQGYGYTF	TGTGCCAGCAGGATGCACGGACAGGGCTATGGCTACACCTTC
TRBD1	-	TRBV4-1	TRBJ1-6	CASSQSTGNSPLHF	TGCGCCAGCAGCCAATCGACAGGGAATTCACCCCTCCACTTT
TRBD1	-	TRBV7-3	TRBJ1-1	CASSSWTGSTLEAFF	TGTGCCAGCAGCTCATGGACAGGGTCGACCCTTGAAGCTTTCTTT
TRBD1	-	TRBV7-2	TRBJ1-3	CASSGGTAGNTIYF	TGTGCCAGCAGCGGAGGGACAGCTGGAAACACCATATATTTT
-	-	TRBV7-9	TRBJ1-3	CASSPRGASGNTIYF	TGTGCCAGCAGCCCCCGAGGGGCCTCTGGAAACACCATATATTTT
-	-	TRBV5-5	TRBJ2-5	CASSLEGETQYF	TGTGCCAGCAGCTTGGAGGGAGAGACCCAGTACTTC
-	few	TRBV28	TRBJ2-1	CASSFLQGGGNEQFF	TGTGCCAGCAGTTTCCTGCAGGGGGGAGGCAATGAGCAGTTCTTC
-	few	TRBV5-5	TRBJ1-1	CASSPHPGFSNTEAFF	TGTGCCAGCAGCCCACACCCAGGGTTTTCGAACACTGAAGCTTTCTTT
TRBD1	once	TRBV5-1	TRBJ1-1	CASSRNRGDTEAFF	TGCGCCAGCAGCCGAAACAGGGGGGACACTGAAGCTTTCTTT
-	once	TRBV6-5	TRBJ2-3	CASSYASSTDTQYF	TGTGCCAGCAGTTATGCCTCTAGCACAGATACGCAGTATTTT
-	-	TRBV7-9	TRBJ2-1	CASSLENGVYNEQFF	TGTGCCAGCAGCTTAGAGAACGGAGTGTACAATGAGCAGTTCTTC
-	-	TRBV4-3	TRBJ2-7	CASSQDLTHEQYF	TGCGCCAGCAGCCAAGATCTTACCCACGAGCAGTACTTC
-	-	TRBV5-1	TRBJ2-1	CASSGGEQFF	TGCGCCAGCAGCGGCGGGGAGCAGTTCTTC
-	-	TRBV11-2	TRBJ2-7	CASSLVSSAFSYEQYF	TGTGCCAGCAGCTTAGTCTCGTCTGCCTTCTCCTACGAGCAGTACTTC
-	-	TRBV9	TRBJ2-2	CASSVGLRSTGELFF	TGTGCCAGCAGCGTAGGTCTTAGGAGCACCGGGGAGCTGTTTTTT
-	-	TRBV19	TRBJ1-2	CASSKVGVSNSDGYTF	TGTGCCAGTAGTAAGGTAGGGGTGAGTAACTCGGATGGCTACACCTTC
TRBD2	-	TRBV27	TRBJ2-1	CASSLLAGARSEQFF	TGTGCCAGCAGCCTACTAGCGGGGGCGCGCAGTGAGCAGTTCTTC
TRBD1	-	TRBV3-1/TRBV3-2	TRBJ1-6	CASSPRQGVYSPLHF	TGTGCCAGCAGCCCTAGACAGGGGGTCTATTCACCCCTCCACTTT
-	-	TRBV3-1/TRBV3-2	TRBJ2-7	CASSQVSNGGKQYF	TGTGCCAGCAGCCAGGTCTCTAACGGGGGTAAGCAGTACTTC
-	-	TRBV19	TRBJ1-1	CASSIAQGATEAFF	TGTGCCAGTAGTATTGCCCAGGGAGCCACTGAAGCTTTCTTT
TRBD1	once	TRBV2	TRBJ1-1	CASSEGDRGQPEAFF	TGTGCCAGCAGTGAGGGGGACAGGGGGCAACCTGAAGCTTTCTTT
TRBD2	-	TRBV4-3	TRBJ2-4	CASSQEPGLGIHF	TGCGCCAGCAGCCAGGAACCGGGACTAGGGATACACTTC
-	-	TRBV19	TRBJ1-6	CASRAGSSYNSPLHF	TGTGCCAGCCGAGCCGGGAGCTCCTATAATTCACCCCTCCACTTT
-	-	TRBV11-2	TRBJ2-4	CASSPRSINDKNIQYF	TGTGCCAGCAGCCCCCGCTCGATAAATGACAAAAACATTCAGTACTTC
-	-	TRBV7-8	TRBJ2-3	CASRFSGADTQYF	TGTGCCAGCAGATTTAGTGGGGCAGATACGCAGTATTTT
TRBD1	once	TRBV11-2	TRBJ2-1	CASSLSLGDGTGNNEQFF	TGTGCCAGCAGCTTATCCCTAGGCGATGGGACAGGGAACAATGAGCAGTTCTTC
TRBD1	-	TRBV7-9	TRBJ2-7	CASSRPGQGTYEQYF	TGTGCCAGCAGCCGACCCGGACAGGGAACCTACGAGCAGTACTTC
-	-	TRBV6-1	TRBJ1-2	CASSEDSPNYGYTF	TGTGCCAGCAGTGAAGACAGCCCAAACTATGGCTACACCTTC
-	-	TRBV19	TRBJ2-1	CASSIGRGLTYNEQFF	TGTGCCAGTAGTATAGGCAGGGGCCTAACCTACAATGAGCAGTTCTTC
TRBD2	-	TRBV7-2	TRBJ2-3	CASSLALAGGQGTQYF	TGTGCCAGCAGCTTAGCACTAGCGGGGGGGCAGGGTACGCAGTATTTT
TRBD1	-	TRBV4-2	TRBJ1-2	CASSQGGQFNYGYTF	TGTGCCAGCAGCCAAGGGGGACAGTTTAACTATGGCTACACCTTC
TRBD2	-	TRBV28	TRBJ2-3	CASSLLPGLAGSDTQYF	TGTGCCAGCAGTTTACTCCCAGGACTAGCGGGGTCAGATACGCAGTATTTT
TRBD2	-	TRBV5-6	TRBJ2-3	CASSPLAGGTDTQYF	TGTGCCAGCAGCCCACTAGCGGGGGGCACAGATACGCAGTATTTT
-	-	TRBV7-9	TRBJ1-2	CASRRVSGGYTF	TGTGCCAGCAGGCGGGTTTCGGGTGGCTACACCTTC
TRBD2	-	TRBV20-1	TRBJ2-5	CSASSSRGDTETQYF	TGCAGTGCTAGTTCCTCGCGGGGGGATACGGAGACCCAGTACTTC
-	-	TRBV29-1	TRBJ2-3	CSLPGGSTDTQYF	TGCAGCCTTCCTGGTGGGAGCACAGATACGCAGTATTTT
TRBD1	-	TRBV7-9	TRBJ2-3	CASSPRGDRGPSSTDTQYF	TGTGCCAGCAGCCCACGCGGGGACAGGGGGCCTTCTAGCACAGATACGCAGTATTTT